This T cell receptor (beta chain) was obtained from a study of identical twins. This clonotype turned up a few times. No antigen is known for it. Study-wide points: These conclusions were based on statistical analysis (cross-sectional, not following the same donors). Twins shared out-of-frame alpha sequences with excess low generation probability.

TCRdb passed the 5' RACE reads through MiXCR, listing each CDR3 protein once. This repertoire shows some 300,000 distinct CDR3 sequences, approximately 13% found once; its top ten account for just over 7%. The germline gives CDR1 LGHDT, CDR2 YNNKEL (reference sequence). The CDR3 has 17 residues. Germline trimming cut 2 bases from V and 8 bases from J; bases unmatched to any gene: 10. The same sample was also studied in work on yellow fever vaccine responses in identical twins.

The sample comprised CD8+ T cells sorted from blood. The sequence was collected from a woman younger than 30 in good health. The chain has TRBV3-1 and TRBJ2-1, with TRBD2 matching 12 bases. CDR3 residues: CASSQSLTSGRVYEQFF. The CDR3 region has the DNA TGTGCCAGCAGCCAATCTTTGACTAGCGGGAGAGTTTATGAGCAGTTCTTC.